This note documents a single T cell receptor (beta chain) sequence. Antigen specificity is unknown. Assay used: immunoSEQ multiplex PCR; TCRdb lists only in-frame clones, some missing. The data show 2 million to 3 million clones, approximately 92% seen once. The sample belongs to a study of shared clonotypes between healthy human individuals. Study overall: Each donor's CD4 naive and CD4 memory cells filled three plates apiece, CD8 naive two, and CD8 memory one. The study's findings and limits: The small donor group covered limited genetic and exposure diversity. Non-shared clonotypes had lower generation probabilities than clonotypes shared by all four sorted-subset donors.

There are 13 residues in the CDR3. Germline V lookup: CDR1 SGHRS, CDR2 YFSETQ. V shed 0 bases and J 7 bases; nucleotides not matched to a gene: 2. Sequenced material: naive CD4+ T cells sorted from blood. Specified subset: CD45RA+ positively selected. The V and J genes are TRBV5-1 and TRBJ1-2; TRBD1 matches at 8 bases. This TCR was recovered from a man younger than 35 in good health. Here the CDR3 reads CASSLATGVGYTF. The CDR3 DNA sequence: TGCGCCAGCAGCTTGGCGACAGGGGTTGGCTACACCTTC.